This T cell receptor (beta chain) was recorded in a study of T cells in localized non-small cell lung cancer. General study points: Of the top 100 tumor clones, median around 60 were in adjacent lung, around 28 among its top 100. Measurement of T cell clonality placed uninvolved adjacent lung highest, above the level in tumor.

TCRdb keeps only in-frame clones here, not all; method: immunoSEQ multiplex PCR. The profile shows 13,000 or so clones, roughly nine tenths of them singletons. Note on this clone: What it recognizes is unknown.

CDR3 size: 14 residues. The germline V gene has CDR1 SSHAT and CDR2 FNYEAQ (reference sequence). Deletions cut 2 bases from V and 4 bases from J, with 8 bases between. The clonotype comes from a man between 40 and 69 years old with stage III lung adenocarcinoma. The sample consisted of peripheral blood mononuclear cells, taken before any cancer treatment. The J gene is TRBJ2-2, the V gene TRBV7-7; D may be TRBD2 (5 bases). CDR3 bases: TGTGCCAGCAGCTTAAGTCTAGCCACCGGGGAGCTGTTTTTT. Translating gives CASSLSLATGELFF.